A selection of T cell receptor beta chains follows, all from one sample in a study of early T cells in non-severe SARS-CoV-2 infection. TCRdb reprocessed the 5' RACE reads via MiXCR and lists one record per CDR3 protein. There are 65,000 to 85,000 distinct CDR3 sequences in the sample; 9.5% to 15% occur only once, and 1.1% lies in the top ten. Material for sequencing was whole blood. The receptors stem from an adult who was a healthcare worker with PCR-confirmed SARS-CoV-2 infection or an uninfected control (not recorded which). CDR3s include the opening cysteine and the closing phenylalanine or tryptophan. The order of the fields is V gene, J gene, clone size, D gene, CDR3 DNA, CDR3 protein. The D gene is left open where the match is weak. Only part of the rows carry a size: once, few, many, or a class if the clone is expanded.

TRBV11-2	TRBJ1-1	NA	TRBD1	TGTGCCAGCCGCCGGACAGGGCAGAAGAACACTGAAGCTTTCTTT	CASRRTGQKNTEAFF
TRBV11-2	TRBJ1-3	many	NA	TGTGCCAGCACAGATACGGGAAACACCATATATTTT	CASTDTGNTIYF
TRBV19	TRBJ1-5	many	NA	TGTGCCAGTACTCCCCGGGAGGTCTATCAGCCCCAGCATTTT	CASTPREVYQPQHF
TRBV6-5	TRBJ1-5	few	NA	TGTGCCAGCAGCCCGGTGTTCGTGGGATCTAATCAGCCCCAGCATTTT	CASSPVFVGSNQPQHF
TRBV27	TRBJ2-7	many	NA	TGTGCCAGGTCCGAGCAGTACTTC	CARSEQYF
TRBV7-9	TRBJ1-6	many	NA	TGTGCCAGCAGCTTGGGACCCGGGGATTCACCCCTCCACTTT	CASSLGPGDSPLHF
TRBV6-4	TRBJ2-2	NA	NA	TGTGCCAGCAGTTCAGGGTTCGACACCGGGGAGCTGTTTTTT	CASSSGFDTGELFF
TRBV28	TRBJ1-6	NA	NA	TGTGCCAGCTTAGGCCCAACGCTATTCCCCCTCCACTTT	CASLGPTLFPLHF
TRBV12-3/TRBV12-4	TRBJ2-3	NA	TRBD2	TGTGCCACGCGGGGGGGTTTCACAGATACGCAGTATTTT	CATRGGFTDTQYF
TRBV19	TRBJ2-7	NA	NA	TGTGCCAGTAGTGACCACCGGGGCCAGAGCTCCTACGAGCAGTACTTC	CASSDHRGQSSYEQYF
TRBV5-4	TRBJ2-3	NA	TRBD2	TGTGCCAGCAGCTTGCTCCAAGCGGGAGGCCGCACAGATACGCAGTATTTT	CASSLLQAGGRTDTQYF
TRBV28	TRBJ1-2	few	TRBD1	TGTGCCAGCAGTTTATTGGACAGGGAGGGCCACACCTTC	CASSLLDREGHTF